This T cell receptor (beta chain) was sequenced for a study of cytomegalovirus exposure and HLA in healthy donors. At the level of the study: A preliminary data release comprised tens of millions of unique TCRs obtained from HLA-typed donors.

Amplification used 60 Vbeta primers and 13 Jbeta primers. Profiled with immunoSEQ multiplex PCR; TCRdb holds only in-frame clones, not every one. The table records under 200,000 clones, around 80% of them present only once. This clone appeared once. Germline V gene lookup returns CDR1 MNHNY and CDR2 SVGAGI (reference sequence). CDR3 length: 15 amino acids. Trimming left V 9 bases short and J 5 bases short, with 22 bases between. The sequence came from a man between 35 and 55 years old in good health and CMV-seronegative. The material sequenced was PBMCs. The chain combines TRBV6-6 with TRBJ2-5, with TRBD2 as a possible D gene (6 bases). The CDR3 sequence: CASGGRGSGRETQYF. CDR3 nucleotides: TGTGCCAGTGGGGGTCGGGGTAGCGGCCGGGAGACCCAGTACTTC.